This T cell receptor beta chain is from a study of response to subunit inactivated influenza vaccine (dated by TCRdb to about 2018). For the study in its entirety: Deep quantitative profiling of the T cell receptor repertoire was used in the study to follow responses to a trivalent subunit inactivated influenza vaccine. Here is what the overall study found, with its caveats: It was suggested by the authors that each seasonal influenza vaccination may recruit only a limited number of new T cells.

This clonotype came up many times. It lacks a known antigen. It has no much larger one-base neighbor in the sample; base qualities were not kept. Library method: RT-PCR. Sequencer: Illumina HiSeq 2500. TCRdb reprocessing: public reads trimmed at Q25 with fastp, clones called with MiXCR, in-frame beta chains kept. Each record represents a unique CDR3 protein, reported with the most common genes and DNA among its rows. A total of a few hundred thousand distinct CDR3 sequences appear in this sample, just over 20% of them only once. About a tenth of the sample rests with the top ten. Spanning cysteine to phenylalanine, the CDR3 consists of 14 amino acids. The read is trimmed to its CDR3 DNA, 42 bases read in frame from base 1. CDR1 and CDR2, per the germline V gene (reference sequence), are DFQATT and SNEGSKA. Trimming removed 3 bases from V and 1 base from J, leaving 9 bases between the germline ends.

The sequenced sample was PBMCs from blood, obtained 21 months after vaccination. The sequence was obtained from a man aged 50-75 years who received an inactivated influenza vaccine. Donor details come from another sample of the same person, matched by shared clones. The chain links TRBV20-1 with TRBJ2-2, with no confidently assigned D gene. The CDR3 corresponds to CSASTAENTGELFF. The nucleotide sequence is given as TGCAGTGCTAGCACAGCAGAGAACACCGGGGAGCTGTTTTTT.